This note documents a single T cell receptor (beta chain) sequence. What it binds is unknown. Noted time point: baseline, week 1 (first vaccination visit). Treatment reported: pre-vaccination baseline after standard-of-care therapy. CDR3 length: 17 amino acids. Germline values: CDR1 SEHNR, CDR2 FQNEAQ (reference sequence). With V trimmed by 3 bases and J by 0 bases, 7 bases remained unmatched. This sample stems from a study of a mutant IDH1 vaccine in newly diagnosed glioma. The wider study: Previous care, which was radiotherapy, temozolomide, or both, most often involved both.

Overall study results and limits: It was about 95% of patients that developed vaccine-induced immune responses.

TCRdb's table, derived via immunoSEQ multiplex PCR, lists solely in-frame clones and lacks some. The profile shows about 67,000 clones, around four fifths of them singletons. This sequence originates from a woman between 18 and 29 years old with glioma. Some clones in this sample may be carry-over from other donors' samples. J is TRBJ1-4 and V is TRBV7-9; 7 bases align to TRBD1. Specimen: peripheral blood mononuclear cells (PBMCs), collected from a glioma patient treated with radiotherapy, temozolomide or both. Here the CDR3 reads CASSFGTELTTNEKLFF. For the CDR3, the DNA is TGTGCCAGCAGCTTCGGGACAGAGCTGACAACTAATGAAAAACTGTTTTTT.